A single sample gave rise to the 7 T cell receptor beta chains below, sequenced in a study of beta chain features in type 1 diabetes. Points from the study as a whole: Shortening that was moderate but significant affected the TCRB CDR3s of Type 1 diabetes patients in all four CD4+ subsets.

For these TCRs, the target antigens are not known. Every bit of the isolated RNA underwent reverse transcription, so sequencing read expressed TCRB transcripts. Clones were read by immunoSEQ multiplex PCR, and TCRdb kept only the in-frame ones, dropping some. This sample has a few hundred thousand clones, with less than 30% found just once. Sequencing was performed on naive CD4+ T cells from blood. Receptor source: a woman in her thirties with type 1 diabetes.

V is TRBV19 and J is TRBJ2-7; 10 bases align to TRBD2. Germline V gives CDR1 LNHDA, CDR2 SQIVND (reference sequence). V shed 4 bases, J shed 2 bases, and the junction held 5 bases outside the gene matches. CDR3 length: 15 amino acids. CDR3 sequence: CASSSLAGATYEQYF. The CDR3 DNA sequence: TGTGCCAGTAGTAGCCTAGCGGGAGCAACCTACGAGCAGTACTTC. The full variable domain, rest sourced from reference TRBV19 and TRBJ2-7, is DGGITQSPKYLFRKEGQNVTLSCEQNLNHDAMYWYRQDPGQGLRLIYYSQIVNDFQKGDIAEGYSVSREKKESFPLTVTSAQKNPTAFYLCASSSLAGATYEQYFGPGTRLTVT.

The chain is built from TRBV27 and TRBJ2-7; TRBD2 agrees at 14 bases. The CDR3 is made up of 18 amino acids. Germline V gene lookup returns CDR1 MNHEY and CDR2 SMNVEV (reference sequence). V lost 6 bases and J lost 1; bases outside the gene matches: 11. This chain's CDR3 is CASSPPVTSGRASYEQYF. The CDR3 DNA reads as TGTGCCAGCAGCCCTCCGGTGACTAGCGGGAGGGCATCCTACGAGCAGTACTTC.

This chain links TRBV27 with TRBJ1-2; 10 bases agree with TRBD1. Germline lookup yields CDR1 MNHEY and CDR2 SMNVEV (reference sequence). V gave up 4 bases and J gave up 2 bases; unmatched junction bases: 1. This CDR3 is 14 amino acids long. CDR3 in amino acids: CASSSGQGNYGYTF. The DNA for the CDR3 is TGTGCCAGCAGTTCGGGACAGGGGAACTATGGCTACACCTTC.

Remarks on this clone: This same CDR3 is encoded by further DNA sequences in the sample. The chain recombines TRBV30 with TRBJ1-1; D not certain. The CDR3 sequence is 13 residues long. Germline CDR1 GTSNPN, CDR2 SVGIG (reference sequence). V was shortened by 1 base and J by 1 base, with 7 bases between the two germline ends. The CDR3 bases are TGTGCCTGGAGTGGACAAGGGAACACTGAAGCTTTCTTT. Translated, it gives CAWSGQGNTEAFF.

The CDR3 bases are TGTGCCTGGATTACCCAGGGGACAGATACGCAGTATTTT. Its translation: CAWITQGTDTQYF. This chain joins TRBV30 and TRBJ2-3, with a possible D match to TRBD1 (6 bases). V was trimmed by 4 bases and J by 3 bases, leaving 11 bases between them. Germline CDR1 and CDR2: GTSNPN and SVGIG (reference sequence). The CDR3 is made up of 13 amino acids.

The gene calls are TRBV5-4 and TRBJ1-3; D unclear. V dropped 4 bases and J dropped 2 bases, with 10 bases sitting between them. The CDR3 has 14 amino acids. The V gene's germline CDR1 is SGHNT and CDR2 YYREEE (reference sequence). The CDR3 loop is CASSLRQTGNTIYF. CDR3 nucleotides: TGTGCCAGCAGCCTTCGTCAGACTGGAAACACCATATATTTT.

This clone came up a few times. The V and J genes are TRBV30 and TRBJ2-2; D remains ambiguous. Germline V gene lookup returns CDR1 GTSNPN and CDR2 SVGIG (reference sequence). The germline V and J ends were trimmed by 3 bases and 7 bases, with 9 bases remaining between them. CDR3 length: 12 amino acids. CDR3 in DNA: TGTGCCTGGAGGGTCATACTCGGGGAGCTGTTTTTT. It is translated as CAWRVILGELFF. Supplemented by reference TRBV30 and TRBJ2-2, the full variable domain reads SQTIHQWPATLVQPVGSPLSLECTVEGTSNPNLYWYRQAAGRGLQLLFYSVGIGQISSEVPQNLSASRPQDRQFILSSKKLLLSDSGFYLCAWRVILGELFFGEGSRLTVL.